This TCR beta chain derives from a study of shared clonotypes between healthy human individuals. This CDR3 region has 15 residues. V dropped 5 bases and J dropped 3; count of bases not matched to a gene: 5. Germline CDR1 and CDR2: WSHSY and SAAADI. Researchers ran the assay at a deep level. Repertoires were generated with immunoSEQ multiplex PCR, while TCRdb's copy carries only in-frame clones and drops some. Of roughly 480,000 clones in the sample, 70% to 80% are singletons; the top ten hold approximately 12%. The rearrangement links TRBV10-2 to TRBJ2-1, with 9 bases matching TRBD1. Sample: PBMCs. The clonotype was recovered from a woman aged 40 to 49 in good health. Some clones in this sample may be carry-over from other donors' samples. In nucleotides, the CDR3 is TGCGCCAGCAGTTCCCGGGACAGGGACTACAATGAGCAGTTCTTC. It is translated as CASSSRDRDYNEQFF.